What follows are 19 T cell receptor beta chains derived from one specimen sequenced in a study of blood T cell repertoires in COVID-19. TCRdb keeps only in-frame clones here, not all; method: immunoSEQ multiplex PCR. The sample contains approximately 260,000 clones, approximately 79% of which appear only once. The sample consisted of peripheral blood. The receptors come from a woman aged 40 to 50 with active or convalescent COVID-19.

The table lists this clone with a few counts. This sample includes further DNA sequences coding for the same CDR3. The chain employs TRBV7-3 and TRBJ1-1, with D unresolved. This CDR3 has 13 residues. Germline lookup yields CDR1 SGHTA and CDR2 FQGTGA. V was cut by 2 bases and J by 1 base, with 5 bases left in between. The CDR3 DNA reads as TGTGCCAGCAGCTTAGTAGCGAACACTGAAGCTTTCTTT. The encoded protein is CASSLVANTEAFF.

The table lists this clone with a few counts. The chain recombines TRBV5-6 with TRBJ1-3; possibly TRBD1 for D (6 bases). This CDR3 has 16 amino acids. Trimming shortened V by 0 bases and J by 0 bases, and 10 bases separated the two germline ends. The germline V gene encodes CDR1 SGHDT and CDR2 YYEEEE. The chain's CDR3 is CASSLVGQVSGNTIYF. CDR3 coding DNA: TGTGCCAGCAGCTTGGTGGGACAAGTCTCTGGAAACACCATATATTTT.

This clone was counted many times. The rearrangement uses TRBV9 and TRBJ2-3; 7 bases are shared with TRBD1. This CDR3 contains 17 residues. J was trimmed by 4 bases and V by 4 bases; bases with no gene match: 15. From germline, CDR1 is SGDLS and CDR2 YYNGEE. The CDR3 sequence is CASSPIPKTGVSDTQYF. The CDR3 DNA reads TGTGCCAGCAGCCCTATCCCAAAAACAGGGGTCTCAGATACGCAGTATTTT.

The rearrangement uses TRBV9 and TRBJ1-3; TRBD1 matches 8 bases. After removal of 5 bases from V and 4 bases from J, the junction contained 8 bases not matched to a gene. The CDR3 has 15 amino acids. CDR1 and CDR2 from the germline V gene are SGDLS and YYNGEE. This chain's CDR3 is CASSLDRVEGNTIYF. The CDR3 DNA sequence: TGTGCCAGCAGTTTGGACAGGGTGGAAGGAAACACCATATATTTT.

This clone was observed a few times. This chain joins TRBV11-2 and TRBJ1-1; TRBD1 aligns across 8 bases. The V gene's germline CDR1 is SGHAT and CDR2 FQNNGV. The CDR3 totals 13 residues. The J segment lost 11 bases and the V segment lost 5 bases, leaving 10 bases of the junction unmatched. CDR3 bases: TGTGCCAGCAGCATCACACAGGGGGGTGAGGCTTTCTTT. This gives the protein CASSITQGGEAFF.

The rearrangement joins TRBV18 to TRBJ1-5, with D maybe TRBD1 (5 bases). The V gene lost 2 bases and the J gene lost 4 bases, with 6 bases spanning the gap. The CDR3 sequence is 13 residues long. The germline V gene has CDR1 KGHSH and CDR2 LQKENI. CDR3 loop: CASSPAGNQPQHF. The DNA of the CDR3 is TGTGCCAGCTCACCAGCAGGGAATCAGCCCCAGCATTTT.

The rearrangement uses TRBV5-4 and TRBJ2-6; D gene ambiguous. V shed 6 bases and J shed 4 bases, with 17 bases lying between them. Germline V lookup: CDR1 SGHNT, CDR2 YYREEE (reference sequence). This CDR3 is built from 16 residues. CDR3 residues: CASTIKARSGANVLTF. The CDR3, as DNA: TGTGCCAGCACCATAAAGGCGAGGTCCGGGGCCAACGTCCTGACTTTC.

V is TRBV9 and J is TRBJ1-3, with 7 bases lining up with TRBD1. The CDR3 covers 15 residues. Per the germline V gene, CDR1 is SGDLS and CDR2 is YYNGEE. Trimming at V came to 3 bases and at J to 4 bases, leaving 7 bases not matched to a gene. The CDR3 DNA reads as TGTGCCAGCAGCGCCCGACAGGGACCAGGAAACACCATATATTTT. This gives the protein CASSARQGPGNTIYF.

This chain connects TRBV30 to TRBJ1-6; D call uncertain. Trimming stripped 2 bases from V and 0 bases from J, with 8 bases between. This CDR3 has 15 residues. Germline V gene lookup returns CDR1 GTSNPN and CDR2 SVGIG (reference sequence). The CDR3 DNA follows: TGTGCCTGGAGTTCCCTGAGCTCCTATAATTCACCCCTCCACTTT. Its protein is CAWSSLSSYNSPLHF.

This clone came up a few times. This sequence joins TRBV20-1 and TRBJ1-2; D is ambiguous. V dropped 3 bases and J dropped 2 bases, with 4 bases sitting between them. The CDR3 consists of 11 residues. The germline CDR1 and CDR2 sequences are DFQATT and SNEGSKA (reference sequence). The DNA for the CDR3 is TGCAGTGCTAGGTCGAACTATGGCTACACCTTC. Translated, it gives CSARSNYGYTF.

The chain links TRBV30 to TRBJ1-1; D is possibly TRBD1 (5 bases). Germline V gene sequence: CDR1 GTSNPN, CDR2 SVGIG (reference sequence). The CDR3 is 13 residues long. V gave up 1 base and J gave up 0 bases, with 6 bases separating them. The CDR3: CAWSEGVNTEAFF. The CDR3 DNA sequence: TGTGCCTGGAGTGAAGGGGTGAACACTGAAGCTTTCTTT.

This chain uses TRBV6-4 with TRBJ1-4; perhaps TRBD1 as D (5 bases). The CDR3 spans 13 residues. CDR1 is MRHNA, CDR2 SNTAGT, per germline. V lost 9 bases, J lost 6 bases, and 14 bases lay in between. This CDR3 is CASSRTWDEKLFF. The CDR3 DNA reads as TGTGCCAGTAGTCGGACATGGGATGAAAAACTGTTTTTT.

Written as DNA, the CDR3 is TGTGCCAGCAGGGGACAGGGAGAGAATCAGCCCCAGCATTTT. Translating it yields CASRGQGENQPQHF. The V and J genes are TRBV2 and TRBJ1-5; 9 bases are shared with TRBD1. V shed 6 bases and J 4 bases; nucleotides not matched to a gene: 4. This CDR3 is 14 amino acids long. Germline-derived CDR1 and CDR2 are SNHLY and FYNNEI. Together with reference TRBV2 and TRBJ1-5, the CDR3 gives the full variable domain: EPEVTQTPSHQVTQMGQEVILRCVPISNHLYFYWYRQILGQKVEFLVSFYNNEISEKSEIFDDQFSVERPDGSNFTLKIRSTKLEDSAMYFCASRGQGENQPQHFGDGTRLSIL.

Comment on this clone: The identical CDR3 is also encoded by other nucleotide sequences in the sample. This rearrangement joins TRBV19 to TRBJ2-7; D is unresolved. CDR3 size: 11 residues. CDR1 LNHDA and CDR2 SQIVND come from the germline V gene (reference sequence). Trimming took 6 bases from V and 3 from J, leaving 6 bases between them. CDR3 residues: CASSSSYEQYF. The CDR3 DNA sequence: TGTGCCAGTAGCTCCAGCTACGAGCAGTACTTC.

CDR3 protein: CASSGDRESSPLHF. The CDR3, as DNA: TGTGCCAGCAGCGGGGACAGGGAAAGTTCACCCCTCCACTTT. This rearrangement joins TRBV9 to TRBJ1-6; TRBD1 matches at 9 bases. Germline V gene data show CDR1 as SGDLS and CDR2 as YYNGEE. V lost 3 bases, J lost 9 bases, and 4 bases stayed unmatched. The CDR3 totals 14 residues.

The gene calls are TRBV5-1 and TRBJ2-7, with 9 bases identical to TRBD1. This CDR3 contains 14 residues. CDR1 and CDR2 from the germline V gene are SGHRS and YFSETQ. V lost 0 bases, J lost 5 bases, and 3 bases stayed unmatched. The CDR3 DNA follows: TGCGCCAGCAGCTTGGGGACAGGGGAAAACGAGCAGTACGTC. This codes for CASSLGTGENEQYV.

In DNA form, the CDR3 reads TGTGCCAGCAGCGCACTCCGGGACACGGATTCACCCCTCCACTTT. This translates into CASSALRDTDSPLHF. The chain recombines TRBV2 with TRBJ1-6; possibly TRBD1 for D (6 bases). V lost 6 bases and J 8 bases, leaving 17 bases between the germline ends. Germline V gene lookup returns CDR1 SNHLY and CDR2 FYNNEI. This CDR3 is built from 15 residues.

CDR3 sequence reads: CASSLEGGGAYEQYV. CDR3 DNA: TGTGCCAGCAGCTTAGAGGGAGGGGGGGCCTACGAGCAGTACGTC. The rearrangement joins TRBV7-8 to TRBJ2-7; the D gene is possibly TRBD2 (7 bases). Germline values: CDR1 SGHVS, CDR2 FQNEAQ. The CDR3 consists of 15 residues. V was trimmed by 1 base and J by 2 bases, leaving 12 bases between them.

The chain combines TRBV3-1 (or the pseudogene TRBV3-2) with TRBJ2-2; 11 bases line up with TRBD1. The CDR3 has 15 residues. V was pared by 5 bases and J by 3 bases, with 2 bases of the junction left unmatched. CDR1 LGHDT and CDR2 YNNKEL come from the germline V gene (reference sequence). Here the CDR3 reads CASSLGQGDTGELFF. The CDR3 DNA reads TGTGCCAGCAGCTTGGGACAGGGGGACACCGGGGAGCTGTTTTTT.